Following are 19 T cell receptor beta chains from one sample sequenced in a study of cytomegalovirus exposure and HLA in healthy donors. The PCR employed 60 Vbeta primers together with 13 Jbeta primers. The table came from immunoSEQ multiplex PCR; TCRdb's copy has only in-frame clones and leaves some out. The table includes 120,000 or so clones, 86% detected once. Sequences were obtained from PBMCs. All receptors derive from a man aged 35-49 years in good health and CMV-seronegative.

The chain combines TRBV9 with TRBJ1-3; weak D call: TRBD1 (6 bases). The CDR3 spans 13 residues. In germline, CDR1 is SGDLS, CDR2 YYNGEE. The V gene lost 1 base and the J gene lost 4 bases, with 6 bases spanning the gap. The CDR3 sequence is CASSVTGGNTIYF. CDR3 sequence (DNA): TGTGCCAGCAGCGTAACAGGGGGAAACACCATATATTTT.

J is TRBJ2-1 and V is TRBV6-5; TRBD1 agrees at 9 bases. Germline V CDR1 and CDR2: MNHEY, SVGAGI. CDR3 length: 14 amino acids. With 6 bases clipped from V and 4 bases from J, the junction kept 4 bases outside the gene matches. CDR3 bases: TGTGCCAGCAGATTGACAGGGGGATACAATGAGCAGTTCTTC. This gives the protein CASRLTGGYNEQFF.

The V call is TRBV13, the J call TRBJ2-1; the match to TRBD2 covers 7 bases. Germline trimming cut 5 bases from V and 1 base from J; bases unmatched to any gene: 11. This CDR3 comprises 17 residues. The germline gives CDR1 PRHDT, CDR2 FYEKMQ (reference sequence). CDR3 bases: TGTGCCAGCAGCACACGTCTGGGGGGGAGTTCCTACAATGAGCAGTTCTTC. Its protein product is CASSTRLGGSSYNEQFF.

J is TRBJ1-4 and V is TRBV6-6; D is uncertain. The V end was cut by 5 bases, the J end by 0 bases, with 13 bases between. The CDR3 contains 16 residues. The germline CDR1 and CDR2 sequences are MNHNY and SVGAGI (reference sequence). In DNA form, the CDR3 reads TGTGCCAGCAGTAATGTCGTCGTTGCAACTAATGAAAAACTGTTTTTT. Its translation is CASSNVVVATNEKLFF.

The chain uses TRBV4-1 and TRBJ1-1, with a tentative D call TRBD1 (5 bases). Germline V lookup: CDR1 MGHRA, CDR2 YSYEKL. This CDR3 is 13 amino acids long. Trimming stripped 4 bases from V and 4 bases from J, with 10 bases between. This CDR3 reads CASSLLGRTEAFF. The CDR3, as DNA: TGCGCCAGCAGCCTCTTGGGGCGCACTGAAGCTTTCTTT.

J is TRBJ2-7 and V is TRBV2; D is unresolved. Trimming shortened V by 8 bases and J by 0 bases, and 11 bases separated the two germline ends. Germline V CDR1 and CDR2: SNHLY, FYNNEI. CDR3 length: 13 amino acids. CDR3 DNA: TGTGCCAGCGCGACAAAGAGCTCCTACGAGCAGTACTTC. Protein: CASATKSSYEQYF.

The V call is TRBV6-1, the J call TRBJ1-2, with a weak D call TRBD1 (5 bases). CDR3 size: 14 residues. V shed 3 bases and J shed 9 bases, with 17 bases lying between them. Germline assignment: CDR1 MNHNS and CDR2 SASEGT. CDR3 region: CASSEGGWGPSYTF. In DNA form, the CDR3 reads TGTGCCAGCAGTGAGGGGGGGTGGGGCCCCAGCTACACCTTC.

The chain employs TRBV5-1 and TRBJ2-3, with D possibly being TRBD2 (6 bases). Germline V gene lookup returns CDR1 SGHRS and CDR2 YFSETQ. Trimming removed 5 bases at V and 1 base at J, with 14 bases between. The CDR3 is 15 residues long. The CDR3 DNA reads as TGCGCCAGCAGGCCGGGGGTATCGGGCACAGATACGCAGTATTTT. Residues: CASRPGVSGTDTQYF.

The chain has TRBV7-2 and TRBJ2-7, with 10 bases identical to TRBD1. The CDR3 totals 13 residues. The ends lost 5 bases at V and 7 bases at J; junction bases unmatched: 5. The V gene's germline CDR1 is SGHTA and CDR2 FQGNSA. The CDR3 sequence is CASSRQGAGEQYF. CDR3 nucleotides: TGTGCCAGCAGCCGACAGGGGGCGGGGGAGCAGTACTTC.

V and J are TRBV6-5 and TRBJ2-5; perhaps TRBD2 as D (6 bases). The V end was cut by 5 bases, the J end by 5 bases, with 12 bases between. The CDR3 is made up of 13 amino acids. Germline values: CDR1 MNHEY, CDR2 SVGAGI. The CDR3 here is CASSRREVETQYF. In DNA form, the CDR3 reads TGTGCCAGCAGTCGCAGGGAGGTTGAGACCCAGTACTTC.

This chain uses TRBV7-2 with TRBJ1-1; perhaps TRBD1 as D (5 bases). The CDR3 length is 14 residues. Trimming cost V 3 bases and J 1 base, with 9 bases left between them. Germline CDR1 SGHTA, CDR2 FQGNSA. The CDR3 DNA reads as TGTGCCAGCAGCTTGATGGGGGGGAACACTGAAGCTTTCTTT. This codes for CASSLMGGNTEAFF.

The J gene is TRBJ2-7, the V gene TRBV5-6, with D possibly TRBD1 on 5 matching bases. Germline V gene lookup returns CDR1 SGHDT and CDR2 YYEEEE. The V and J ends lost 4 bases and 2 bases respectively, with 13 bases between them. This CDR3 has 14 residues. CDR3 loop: CASSIQESTYEQYF. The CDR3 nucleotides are TGTGCCAGCAGCATACAGGAATCCACCTACGAGCAGTACTTC.

The CDR3 DNA sequence: TGTGCCAGCAGTCAAGGCAGGTATTCGAACACCATATATTTT. Residues: CASSQGRYSNTIYF. The chain combines TRBV28 with TRBJ1-3; no definite D call. CDR1 and CDR2 (germline): MDHEN, SYDVKM. V was shortened by 5 bases and J by 7 bases, with 15 bases between the two germline ends. This CDR3 spans 14 amino acids. Variable domain in full (rest from reference TRBV28 and TRBJ1-3): DVKVTQSSRYLVKRTGEKVFLECVQDMDHENMFWYRQDPGLGLRLIYFSYDVKMKEKGDIPEGYSVSREKKERFSLILESASTNQTSMYLCASSQGRYSNTIYFGEGSWLTVV.

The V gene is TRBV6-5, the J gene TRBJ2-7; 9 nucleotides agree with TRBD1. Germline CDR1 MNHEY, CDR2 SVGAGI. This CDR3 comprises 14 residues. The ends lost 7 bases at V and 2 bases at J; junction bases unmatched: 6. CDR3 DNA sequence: TGTGCCAGCATTTCCGGGACAGGGACCTACGAGCAGTACTTC. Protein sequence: CASISGTGTYEQYF.

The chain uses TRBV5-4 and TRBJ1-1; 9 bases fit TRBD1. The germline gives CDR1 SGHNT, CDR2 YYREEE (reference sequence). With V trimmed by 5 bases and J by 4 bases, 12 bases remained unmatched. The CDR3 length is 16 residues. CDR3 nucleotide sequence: TGTGCCAGCAGGATGCCGTCCGGGACAGGGAGCACTGAAGCTTTCTTT. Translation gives CASRMPSGTGSTEAFF.

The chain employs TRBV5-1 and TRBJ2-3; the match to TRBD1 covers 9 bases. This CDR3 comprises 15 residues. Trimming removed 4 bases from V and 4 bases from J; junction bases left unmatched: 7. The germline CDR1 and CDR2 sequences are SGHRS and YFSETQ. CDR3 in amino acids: CASSSTGTGSDTQYF. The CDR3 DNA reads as TGCGCCAGCAGCAGTACCGGGACAGGGTCAGATACGCAGTATTTT.

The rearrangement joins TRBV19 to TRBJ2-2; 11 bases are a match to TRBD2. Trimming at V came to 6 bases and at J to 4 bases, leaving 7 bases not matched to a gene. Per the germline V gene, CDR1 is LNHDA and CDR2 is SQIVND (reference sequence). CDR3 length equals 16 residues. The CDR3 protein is CASSLAGGRLTGELFF. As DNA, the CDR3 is TGTGCCAGTAGCCTAGCGGGGGGTCGACTCACCGGGGAGCTGTTTTTT.

The CDR3 here is CASSVQGRPTNEKLFF. The CDR3 DNA follows: TGTGCCAGCAGTGTGCAGGGGCGCCCAACTAATGAAAAACTGTTTTTT. This chain joins TRBV6-1 and TRBJ1-4; TRBD1 is a possible D gene (6 bases). The V gene's germline CDR1 is MNHNS and CDR2 SASEGT. V was shortened by 4 bases and J by 0 bases, with 12 bases between the two germline ends. The CDR3 length is 16 residues.

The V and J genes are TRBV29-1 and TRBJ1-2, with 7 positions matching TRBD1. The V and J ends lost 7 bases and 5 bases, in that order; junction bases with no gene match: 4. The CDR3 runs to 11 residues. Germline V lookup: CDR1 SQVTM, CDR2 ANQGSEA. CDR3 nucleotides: TGCAGCGGGGCGACAGGGTATGGCTACACCTTC. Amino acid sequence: CSGATGYGYTF.